Listed below are T cell receptor beta chains from one sample, sequenced in a study of PD-1 blockade in mismatch repair-deficient tumors. The assay was immunoSEQ multiplex PCR, and TCRdb's table has in-frame clones only and misses some. This table has more than 50,000 clones, 88% appearing once. Sequencing was performed on peripheral blood, taken 52 weeks after starting pembrolizumab. The origin of the receptors is an adult with mismatch repair-deficient cancer. Each CDR3 is given with its conserved first and last residue. D genes are given only for firm matches. Where a row states a size, it is once, few, many or the class of an expanded clone; other rows omit it.

v_call: TRBV28
clone_size: .
j_call: TRBJ1-2
d_call: TRBD1
cdr3_aa: CASRDRTGYGYTF
cdr3_nt: TGTGCCAGCCGGGACAGAACCGGCTATGGCTACACCTTC

v_call: TRBV5-4
clone_size: once
j_call: TRBJ2-7
d_call: TRBD1
cdr3_aa: CASSLGTGVGEQYF
cdr3_nt: TGTGCCAGCAGCTTGGGGACAGGGGTTGGCGAGCAGTACTTC

v_call: TRBV5-5
clone_size: .
j_call: TRBJ2-7
d_call: .
cdr3_aa: CASSLLPGSAYEQYF
cdr3_nt: TGTGCCAGCAGCTTGCTTCCAGGGTCGGCCTACGAGCAGTACTTC

v_call: TRBV7-2
clone_size: .
j_call: TRBJ1-2
d_call: TRBD1
cdr3_aa: CASSLGGQGVLYGYTF
cdr3_nt: TGTGCCAGCAGCTTAGGTGGACAGGGGGTTCTATATGGCTACACCTTC

v_call: TRBV11-2
clone_size: .
j_call: TRBJ2-7
d_call: .
cdr3_aa: CASSLERVYEQYF
cdr3_nt: TGTGCCAGCAGCTTAGAGAGGGTCTACGAGCAGTACTTC

v_call: TRBV5-1
clone_size: .
j_call: TRBJ1-4
d_call: .
cdr3_aa: CASSLGEKLFF
cdr3_nt: TGCGCCAGCAGCTTGGGTGAAAAACTGTTTTTT

v_call: TRBV7-9
clone_size: .
j_call: TRBJ2-2
d_call: .
cdr3_aa: CASSPENTGELFF
cdr3_nt: TGTGCCAGCAGCCCGGAGAACACCGGGGAGCTGTTTTTT

v_call: TRBV30
clone_size: .
j_call: TRBJ2-5
d_call: .
cdr3_aa: CAQQLGYQETQYF
cdr3_nt: TGTGCCCAACAGTTGGGTTACCAAGAGACCCAGTACTTC

v_call: TRBV7-2
clone_size: .
j_call: TRBJ2-1
d_call: TRBD2
cdr3_aa: CASSHLAGGRDEQFF
cdr3_nt: TGTGCCAGCAGCCATCTAGCGGGAGGTAGGGATGAGCAGTTCTTC

v_call: TRBV5-5
clone_size: .
j_call: TRBJ2-1
d_call: TRBD1
cdr3_aa: CASSPGTGVYNEQFF
cdr3_nt: TGTGCCAGCAGCCCCGGGACAGGGGTCTACAATGAGCAGTTCTTC

v_call: TRBV29-1
clone_size: once
j_call: TRBJ2-3
d_call: TRBD2
cdr3_aa: CSVEGLAVPADTQYF
cdr3_nt: TGCAGCGTTGAGGGACTAGCGGTTCCCGCAGATACGCAGTATTTT

v_call: TRBV7-9
clone_size: many
j_call: TRBJ2-7
d_call: TRBD2
cdr3_aa: CASSFTSGYEQYF
cdr3_nt: TGTGCCAGCAGCTTTACTAGCGGCTACGAGCAGTACTTC

v_call: TRBV11-2
clone_size: .
j_call: TRBJ2-2
d_call: .
cdr3_aa: CASSHGSTGELFF
cdr3_nt: TGTGCCAGCAGCCACGGGAGCACCGGGGAGCTGTTTTTT

v_call: TRBV5-1
clone_size: .
j_call: TRBJ2-7
d_call: TRBD2
cdr3_aa: CASSLEASGSGYEQYF
cdr3_nt: TGCGCCAGCAGCTTGGAAGCTAGCGGGAGTGGCTACGAGCAGTACTTC

v_call: TRBV18
clone_size: once
j_call: TRBJ2-7
d_call: .
cdr3_aa: CASSPGDYEQYF
cdr3_nt: TGTGCCAGCTCACCGGGGGACTACGAGCAGTACTTC

v_call: TRBV25-1
clone_size: once
j_call: TRBJ1-1
d_call: .
cdr3_aa: CASTGGGTEAFF
cdr3_nt: TGTGCCAGCACTGGGGGTGGTACTGAAGCTTTCTTT

v_call: TRBV7-9
clone_size: .
j_call: TRBJ2-3
d_call: .
cdr3_aa: CASSLAVAVPDTQYF
cdr3_nt: TGTGCCAGCAGCTTAGCGGTGGCGGTTCCAGATACGCAGTATTTT

v_call: TRBV13
clone_size: .
j_call: TRBJ1-4
d_call: .
cdr3_aa: CASSLRRTGGEKLFF
cdr3_nt: TGTGCCAGCAGCCTCCGACGGACGGGCGGTGAAAAACTGTTTTTT

v_call: TRBV5-8
clone_size: .
j_call: TRBJ2-5
d_call: .
cdr3_aa: CASSSGNLFETQYF
cdr3_nt: TGTGCCAGCAGCTCCGGGAACCTCTTTGAGACCCAGTACTTC

v_call: TRBV27
clone_size: .
j_call: TRBJ2-3
d_call: .
cdr3_aa: CASSSLGAGDTQYF
cdr3_nt: TGTGCCAGCAGTTCCCTGGGTGCGGGAGATACGCAGTATTTT

v_call: TRBV11-3
clone_size: .
j_call: TRBJ2-7
d_call: TRBD1
cdr3_aa: CASSSPGTGFEGEQYF
cdr3_nt: TGTGCCAGCAGCTCCCCCGGGACAGGGTTCGAGGGCGAGCAGTACTTC

v_call: TRBV6-5
clone_size: .
j_call: TRBJ2-1
d_call: .
cdr3_aa: CASSYSSRNYNEQFF
cdr3_nt: TGTGCCAGCAGTTACTCGTCGCGAAACTACAATGAGCAGTTCTTC

v_call: TRBV4-2
clone_size: .
j_call: TRBJ2-3
d_call: TRBD2
cdr3_aa: CASSYKTSGLTDTQYF
cdr3_nt: TGTGCCAGCAGCTATAAGACTAGCGGCCTCACAGATACGCAGTATTTT

v_call: TRBV7-9
clone_size: .
j_call: TRBJ2-7
d_call: .
cdr3_aa: CASSYAGEQYF
cdr3_nt: TGTGCCAGCAGCTACGCGGGTGAGCAGTACTTC

v_call: TRBV4-1
clone_size: .
j_call: TRBJ2-1
d_call: .
cdr3_aa: CASSQDFSVASYNEQFF
cdr3_nt: TGCGCCAGCAGCCAAGATTTTTCGGTAGCCTCCTACAATGAGCAGTTCTTC

v_call: TRBV6-5
clone_size: .
j_call: TRBJ2-7
d_call: .
cdr3_aa: CASSYAAIYEQYF
cdr3_nt: TGTGCCAGCAGTTACGCCGCTATCTACGAGCAGTACTTC

v_call: TRBV7-2
clone_size: .
j_call: TRBJ1-1
d_call: .
cdr3_aa: CASSLAPGPNTEAFF
cdr3_nt: TGTGCCAGCAGCTTAGCTCCCGGACCGAACACTGAAGCTTTCTTT